The subject of this entry is one T cell receptor beta chain. This sample was taken from a study of control samples from healthy donors and cancer patients. Germline CDR1 SGHTA, CDR2 FQGNSA. This CDR3 is built from 14 residues. V lost 0 bases and J lost 7, with 7 bases in between. The assay was immunoSEQ multiplex PCR, and TCRdb's table has in-frame clones only and misses some. In the table there are 200,000 to 250,000 clones, 85% to 95% of which are singletons. Sequenced input: blood. This TCR was sampled from a man aged 45 to 65 in good health. This chain links TRBV7-2 with TRBJ1-6, with D uncertain. CDR3 loop: CASSLASKNSPLHF. CDR3 nucleotides: TGTGCCAGCAGCTTAGCCAGCAAAAATTCACCCCTCCACTTT.